The present T cell receptor (beta chain) was sequenced within a study of control samples from healthy donors and cancer patients. The CDR3 has 11 residues. Germline V gene sequence: CDR1 GTSNPN, CDR2 SVGIG (reference sequence). V was shortened by 2 bases and J by 5 bases, with 7 bases between the two germline ends. The repertoire was sequenced with immunoSEQ multiplex PCR; TCRdb's copy has only in-frame clones and lacks some. The sample includes roughly 73,000 clones, 84% seen only once; the top ten take about 26%. Sequencing was carried out using blood. The chain couples TRBV30 to TRBJ2-7; no reliable D call. The origin of this receptor is a man between 50 and 59 years old in good health. CDR3 DNA sequence: TGTGCCTGGAGTCCAAAGGACGAGCAGTACTTC. Its translation: CAWSPKDEQYF.